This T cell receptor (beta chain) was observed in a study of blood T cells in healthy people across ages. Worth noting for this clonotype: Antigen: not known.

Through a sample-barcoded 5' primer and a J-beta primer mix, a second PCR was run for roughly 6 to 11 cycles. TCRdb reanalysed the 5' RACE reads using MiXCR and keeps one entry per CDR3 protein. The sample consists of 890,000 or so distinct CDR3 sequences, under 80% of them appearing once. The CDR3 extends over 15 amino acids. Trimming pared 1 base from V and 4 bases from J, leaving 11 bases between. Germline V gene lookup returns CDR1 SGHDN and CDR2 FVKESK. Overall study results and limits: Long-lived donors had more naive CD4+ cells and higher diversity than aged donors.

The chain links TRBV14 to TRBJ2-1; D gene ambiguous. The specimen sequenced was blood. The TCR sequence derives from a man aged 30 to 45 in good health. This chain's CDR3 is CASSQGRLSYNEQFF. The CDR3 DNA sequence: TGTGCCAGCAGCCAAGGCCGGCTTTCTTACAATGAGCAGTTCTTC.